The entry that follows covers one T cell receptor beta chain sequence. What it recognizes is unknown. CDR1 is MDHEN, CDR2 SYDVKM, per germline. The junction had 15 bases not matched to a gene; V was cut back by 7 bases and J by 9 bases. The CDR3 is made up of 15 amino acids. The data derive from a study of cytomegalovirus exposure and HLA in healthy donors. Findings of the study overall: Most sequenced TCRs were rare (though some public TCRs occurred in many donors).

Measured with immunoSEQ multiplex PCR; TCRdb has only the in-frame clones, and not every one. The sample lists some 110,000 clones, approximately 89% seen once, with 1.5% to 2% in the top ten. Sequencing was performed on PBMCs. This receptor was obtained from a man aged 18 to 35 in good health and CMV-seronegative. The chain joins TRBV28 to TRBJ2-1; 7 bases line up with TRBD1. The CDR3 nucleotides are TGTGCCAGCACCTCGCCGGGACAGATGGTCGGTGAGCAGTTCTTC. Translation gives CASTSPGQMVGEQFF.